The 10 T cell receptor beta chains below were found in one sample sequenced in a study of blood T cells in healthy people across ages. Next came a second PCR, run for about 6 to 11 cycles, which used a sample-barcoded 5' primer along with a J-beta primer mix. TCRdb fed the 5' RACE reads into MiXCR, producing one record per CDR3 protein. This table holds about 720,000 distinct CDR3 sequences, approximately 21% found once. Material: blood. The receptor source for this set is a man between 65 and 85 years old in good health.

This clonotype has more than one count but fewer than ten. CDR3 loop: CASSEPFSGGSRETQYF. CDR3 nucleotides: TGCGCCAGCAGTGAACCGTTTTCAGGGGGCTCGAGGGAGACCCAGTACTTC. The chain carries TRBV10-2 and TRBJ2-5; the match to TRBD1 covers 8 bases. CDR1 and CDR2 from the germline V gene are WSHSY and SAAADI. CDR3 size: 17 residues. Losses at the gene ends were 3 bases for V and 5 bases for J; bases not matched to a gene: 14.

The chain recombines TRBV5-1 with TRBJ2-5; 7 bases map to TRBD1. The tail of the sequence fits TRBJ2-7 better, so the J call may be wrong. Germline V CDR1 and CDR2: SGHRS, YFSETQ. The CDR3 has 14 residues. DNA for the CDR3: TGCGCCAGCAGCTTATGGACAGGTTCCTACGAGCAGTACTTC. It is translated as CASSLWTGSYEQYF.

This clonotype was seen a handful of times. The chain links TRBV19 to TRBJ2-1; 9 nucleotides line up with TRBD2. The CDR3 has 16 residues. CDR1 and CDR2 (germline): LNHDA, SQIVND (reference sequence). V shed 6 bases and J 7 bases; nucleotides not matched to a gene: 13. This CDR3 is CASRGEREVMSNEQFF. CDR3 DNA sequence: TGTGCCAGTAGGGGGGAGCGGGAGGTCATGTCAAATGAGCAGTTCTTC.

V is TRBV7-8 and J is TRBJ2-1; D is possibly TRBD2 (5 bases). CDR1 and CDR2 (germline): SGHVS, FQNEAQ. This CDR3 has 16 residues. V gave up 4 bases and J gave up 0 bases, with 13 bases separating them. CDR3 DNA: TGTGCCAGCAGCTACACGCGGGTTCCCTCCTACAATGAGCAGTTCTTC. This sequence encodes CASSYTRVPSYNEQFF.

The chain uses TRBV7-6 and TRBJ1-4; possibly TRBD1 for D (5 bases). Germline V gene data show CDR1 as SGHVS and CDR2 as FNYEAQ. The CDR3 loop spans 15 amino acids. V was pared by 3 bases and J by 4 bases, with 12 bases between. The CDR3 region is CASSFTGAINEKLFF. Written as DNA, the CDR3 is TGTGCCAGCAGCTTCACCGGGGCCATTAATGAAAAACTGTTTTTT. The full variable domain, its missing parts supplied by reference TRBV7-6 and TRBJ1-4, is GAGVSQSPRYKVTKRGQDVALRCDPISGHVSLYWYRQALGQGPEFLTYFNYEAQQDKSGLPNDRFSAERPEGSISTLTIQRTEQRDSAMYRCASSFTGAINEKLFFGSGTQLSVL.

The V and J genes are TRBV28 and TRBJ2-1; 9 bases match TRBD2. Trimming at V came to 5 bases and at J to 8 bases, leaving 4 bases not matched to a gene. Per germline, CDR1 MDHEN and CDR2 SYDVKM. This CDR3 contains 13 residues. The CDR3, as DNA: TGTGCCAGCAGTGGCGGGGGGGCGGATGAGCAGTTCTTC. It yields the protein CASSGGGADEQFF.

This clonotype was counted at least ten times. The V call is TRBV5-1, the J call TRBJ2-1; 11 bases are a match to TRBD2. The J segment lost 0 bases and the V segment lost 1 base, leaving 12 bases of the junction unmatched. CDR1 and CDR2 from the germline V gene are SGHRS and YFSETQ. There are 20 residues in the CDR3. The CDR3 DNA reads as TGCGCCAGCAGCTTGACCCGCCTAGCGGGGGGTAGGAGCTCCTACAATGAGCAGTTCTTC. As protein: CASSLTRLAGGRSSYNEQFF.

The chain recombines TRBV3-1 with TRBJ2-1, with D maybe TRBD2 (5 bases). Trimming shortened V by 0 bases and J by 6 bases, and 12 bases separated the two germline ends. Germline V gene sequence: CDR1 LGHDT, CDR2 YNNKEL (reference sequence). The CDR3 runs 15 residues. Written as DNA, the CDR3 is TGTGCCAGCAGCCAAGACACCGTAGCGACCAATGAGCAGTTCTTC. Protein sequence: CASSQDTVATNEQFF.

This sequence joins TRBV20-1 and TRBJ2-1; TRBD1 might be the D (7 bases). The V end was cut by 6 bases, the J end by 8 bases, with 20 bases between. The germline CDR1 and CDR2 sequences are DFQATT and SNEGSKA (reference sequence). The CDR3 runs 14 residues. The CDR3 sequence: CSATRQGWRDEQFF. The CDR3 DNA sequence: TGCAGTGCGACTAGACAGGGTTGGCGGGATGAGCAGTTCTTC.

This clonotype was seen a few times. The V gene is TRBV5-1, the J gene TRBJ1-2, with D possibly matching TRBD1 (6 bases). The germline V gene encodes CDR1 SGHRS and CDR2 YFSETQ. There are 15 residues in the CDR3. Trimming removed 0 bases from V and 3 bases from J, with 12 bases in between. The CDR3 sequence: CASSLEGGADYGYTF. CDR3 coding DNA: TGCGCCAGCAGCTTGGAGGGGGGCGCTGACTATGGCTACACCTTC.